Each of the 31 T cell receptor beta chains below was sequenced from the same sample in a study of cytomegalovirus exposure and HLA in healthy donors. Amplification used 60 Vbeta primers and 13 Jbeta primers. This table comes from immunoSEQ multiplex PCR, and its TCRdb copy is limited to in-frame clones, with some not included. Seen here are roughly 54,000 clones, approximately 82% observed once, and the top ten hold 2.9%. What was sequenced was PBMCs. These receptor sequences come from a man in his fifties or sixties in good health and CMV-seronegative.

The chain is built from TRBV7-2 and TRBJ2-5, with 7 bases aligning to TRBD2. The trim removed 3 bases at V and 5 bases at J, leaving 9 bases unmatched. The V gene's germline CDR1 is SGHTA and CDR2 FQGNSA. This CDR3 has 15 amino acids. CDR3 protein: CASSFYTRGGETQYF. DNA for the CDR3: TGTGCCAGCAGCTTTTACACACGGGGAGGGGAGACCCAGTACTTC.

This clone was picked up one time. The V and J genes are TRBV4-1 and TRBJ1-1, with 11 nucleotides matching TRBD1. Per the germline V gene, CDR1 is MGHRA and CDR2 is YSYEKL. This CDR3 contains 16 residues. Losses at the gene ends were 3 bases for V and 3 bases for J; bases not matched to a gene: 6. In DNA, the CDR3 is TGCGCCAGCAGCCACCTGGACAGGGGGCTTGACACTGAAGCTTTCTTT. Translating gives CASSHLDRGLDTEAFF.

Here the CDR3 DNA reads TGTGCCAGCAGTCTATCGACAGGGCTTGAAGCTTTCTTT. Translated: CASSLSTGLEAFF. The chain joins TRBV6-1 to TRBJ1-1, with 7 bases lining up with TRBD1. The CDR3 has 13 residues. Trimming at V came to 5 bases and at J to 7 bases, leaving 7 bases not matched to a gene. Germline CDR1 and CDR2: MNHNS and SASEGT.

V usage is TRBV2 and J usage is TRBJ2-7, with 12 bases lining up with TRBD2. The V and J ends lost 5 bases and 6 bases, in that order; junction bases with no gene match: 8. The CDR3 loop spans 15 amino acids. Looked up from germline, CDR1 is SNHLY and CDR2 is FYNNEI. CDR3 DNA: TGTGCCAGCAGTTTCAGTTCTAGCGGGGGGGGCGAGCAGTACTTC. As protein: CASSFSSSGGGEQYF.

The CDR3 is CASSLGYQGDEQYF. The CDR3 nucleotides read TGTGCCAGCAGCTTAGGCTACCAGGGTGACGAGCAGTACTTC. This chain joins TRBV13 and TRBJ2-7, with a tentative D call TRBD1 (5 bases). Deletions cut 0 bases from V and 5 bases from J, with 11 bases between. Germline V gene data show CDR1 as PRHDT and CDR2 as FYEKMQ (reference sequence). This CDR3 is 14 amino acids long.

The chain is built from TRBV6-1 and TRBJ2-7; weak D call: TRBD1 (6 bases). Trimming removed 0 bases at V and 0 bases at J, with 9 bases between. The CDR3 sequence is 15 residues long. Germline-derived CDR1 and CDR2 are MNHNS and SASEGT. The CDR3 sequence: CASSEAQTGSYEQYF. The CDR3 nucleotides read TGTGCCAGCAGTGAAGCGCAGACAGGCTCCTACGAGCAGTACTTC.

The rearrangement uses TRBV27 and TRBJ2-7; D possibly corresponds to TRBD1 (5 bases). CDR1 and CDR2 (germline): MNHEY, SMNVEV (reference sequence). The CDR3 runs 14 residues. Trimming left V 5 bases short and J 1 base short, with 12 bases between. CDR3 coding DNA: TGTGCCAGCAGTCTAGGGGCTTGGTCCTACGAGCAGTACTTC. Amino acids: CASSLGAWSYEQYF.

This clone has more than one count but fewer than ten. The genes are TRBV4-3 and TRBJ1-1; 7 positions match TRBD1. Trimming removed 3 bases from V and 5 bases from J; junction bases left unmatched: 12. Per germline, CDR1 LGHNA and CDR2 YSLEER. This CDR3 spans 16 amino acids. CDR3 in DNA: TGCGCCAGCAGCCAGGTTCAGACAGGGCCGGGGACTGAAGCTTTCTTT. Its translation is CASSQVQTGPGTEAFF.

V usage is TRBV30 and J usage is TRBJ1-1; D gene uncertain. V gave up 3 bases and J gave up 3 bases, with 8 bases separating them. The CDR3 runs to 12 residues. The germline V gene has CDR1 GTSNPN and CDR2 SVGIG (reference sequence). The CDR3 here is CAWRSGYTEAFF. Here the CDR3 DNA reads TGTGCCTGGAGGTCGGGGTACACTGAAGCTTTCTTT.

The chain has TRBV14 and TRBJ1-5; D uncertain. The CDR3 covers 13 residues. Germline CDR1 is SGHDN and CDR2 is FVKESK. V lost 3 bases and J 6 bases, leaving 9 bases between the germline ends. For the CDR3, the DNA is TGTGCCAGCAGCCAGCAGGTGGGTCAGCCCCAGCATTTT. Encoded protein: CASSQQVGQPQHF.

The chain uses TRBV9 and TRBJ1-2; D is uncertain. The CDR3 length is 12 residues. V shed 0 bases and J shed 5 bases, with 5 bases lying between them. CDR1 and CDR2 (germline): SGDLS, YYNGEE. The CDR3 loop is CASSVAGYGYTF. CDR3 in DNA: TGTGCCAGCAGCGTAGCCGGGTATGGCTACACCTTC.

This clone was recorded once. V gene TRBV6-1 combines with J gene TRBJ2-3; 12 bases match TRBD2. Germline assignment: CDR1 MNHNS and CDR2 SASEGT. The V gene end was trimmed by 5 bases and the J gene end by 5 bases; junction bases not matched to a gene: 5. The CDR3 spans 15 residues. This chain's CDR3 is CASSTGTSGLDTQYF. The CDR3 DNA is TGTGCCAGCAGTACCGGGACTAGCGGGTTAGATACGCAGTATTTT.

The J gene is TRBJ2-3, the V gene TRBV5-1; D perhaps matches TRBD1 (5 bases). CDR1 is SGHRS and CDR2 is YFSETQ in the germline V gene. Trimming removed 4 bases from V and 2 bases from J, with 11 bases in between. CDR3 length: 14 amino acids. In DNA form, the CDR3 reads TGCGCCAGCAGCCCCGACAGCCTCACAGATACGCAGTATTTT. It codes for CASSPDSLTDTQYF.

J is TRBJ2-1 and V is TRBV5-1; 8 bases line up with TRBD2. Germline V gene data show CDR1 as SGHRS and CDR2 as YFSETQ. This CDR3 has 13 residues. V lost 7 bases, J lost 7 bases, and 7 bases stayed unmatched. CDR3 sequence (DNA): TGCGCCAGCCTACTTACTAGCGGAAATGAGCAGTTCTTC. Translated, it gives CASLLTSGNEQFF.

The V call is TRBV18, the J call TRBJ2-7; the match to TRBD2 covers 9 bases. CDR3 length: 13 amino acids. The germline V gene encodes CDR1 KGHSH and CDR2 LQKENI. V lost 6 bases to trimming and J lost 6 bases; unmatched junction nucleotides: 6. As DNA, the CDR3 is TGTGCCAGCTCTCCCCTAGCGGGGCGCGAGCAGTACTTC. Translating gives CASSPLAGREQYF.

The chain couples TRBV27 to TRBJ1-1, with a tentative D call TRBD1 (6 bases). Looked up from germline, CDR1 is MNHEY and CDR2 is SMNVEV (reference sequence). V lost 8 bases, J lost 3 bases, and 16 bases lay in between. The CDR3 has 14 amino acids. CDR3 in amino acids: CASGAGVLYTEAFF. The DNA for the CDR3 is TGTGCCAGCGGAGCAGGGGTACTATACACTGAAGCTTTCTTT.

The chain is built from TRBV7-8 and TRBJ2-7; D is uncertain. Germline CDR1 is SGHVS and CDR2 is FQNEAQ. Trimming took off 1 base at V and 4 bases at J, with 5 bases between the two ends. This CDR3 has 12 residues. In DNA form, the CDR3 reads TGTGCCAGCAGCTTAGGTAGATACGAGCAGTACTTC. Protein: CASSLGRYEQYF.

The V and J genes are TRBV10-1 and TRBJ2-2; D gene uncertain. The V end lost 6 bases, the J end lost 4 bases, and 9 bases lay between the germline ends. This CDR3 comprises 13 residues. In germline, CDR1 is WNHNN, CDR2 SYGVQD (reference sequence). Here the CDR3 reads CASSPTPTGELFF. The DNA of the CDR3 is TGCGCCAGCAGCCCGACTCCCACCGGGGAGCTGTTTTTT.

The rearrangement joins TRBV5-8 to TRBJ2-1; a weak D match, TRBD2 (6 bases). Trimming left V 5 bases short and J 0 bases short, with 12 bases between. The CDR3 runs to 15 residues. Germline CDR1 and CDR2: SGHTS and YDEGEE. The CDR3: CASRTSLNSYNEQFF. In nucleotides, the CDR3 is TGTGCCAGCAGAACTAGCTTGAACTCCTACAATGAGCAGTTCTTC.

The chain has TRBV4-1 and TRBJ2-7; a weak D match, TRBD1 (5 bases). The CDR3 sequence is 11 residues long. Germline V gene data show CDR1 as MGHRA and CDR2 as YSYEKL. Trimming removed 2 bases from V and 7 bases from J, with 6 bases in between. CDR3 sequence reads: CASSQQGEQYF. Here the CDR3 DNA reads TGCGCCAGCAGCCAACAGGGAGAGCAGTACTTC.

The gene calls are TRBV19 and TRBJ1-6; TRBD1 matches at 7 bases. The CDR3 covers 14 residues. Looked up from germline, CDR1 is LNHDA and CDR2 is SQIVND (reference sequence). J lost 3 bases, V lost 4 bases, and 0 bases had no gene match. The DNA of the CDR3 is TGTGCCAGTAGTACAGGGGGCTATAATTCACCCCTCCACTTT. Its translation is CASSTGGYNSPLHF.

The gene calls are TRBV7-2 and TRBJ2-5, with TRBD2 identical over 10 bases. Per the germline V gene, CDR1 is SGHTA and CDR2 is FQGNSA. After removal of 9 bases from V and 2 bases from J, the junction contained 18 bases not matched to a gene. The CDR3 loop spans 18 amino acids. The CDR3 is CASLTGSGGAGGQETQYF. The CDR3 DNA is TGTGCCAGTTTGACCGGCAGCGGGGGGGCTGGGGGGCAAGAGACCCAGTACTTC.

This sequence joins TRBV27 and TRBJ2-2; 11 nucleotides match TRBD1. V lost 6 bases and J lost 7; bases outside the gene matches: 22. This CDR3 is built from 20 residues. CDR1 is MNHEY and CDR2 is SMNVEV in the germline V gene (reference sequence). The CDR3 DNA follows: TGTGCCAGCAGGATCCACCGGGACAGGGGGTCTTCGGGGTTGAGCGGGGAGCTGTTTTTT. Amino acid sequence: CASRIHRDRGSSGLSGELFF.

The J gene is TRBJ2-1, the V gene TRBV19; TRBD2 agrees at 9 bases. Germline CDR1 reads LNHDA; CDR2 reads SQIVND (reference sequence). V lost 7 bases, J lost 9 bases, and 7 bases stayed unmatched. This CDR3 comprises 13 residues. DNA for the CDR3: TGTGCCAGTACCGGGACTAGCTTTCTTGAGCAGTTCTTC. Translating gives CASTGTSFLEQFF.

V gene TRBV6-1 combines with J gene TRBJ2-2, with D perhaps TRBD2 (5 bases). The CDR3 runs 15 residues. Deletions cut 3 bases from V and 0 bases from J, with 8 bases between. Germline CDR1 is MNHNS and CDR2 is SASEGT. The CDR3 nucleotides read TGTGCCAGCAGTGACCCAGCGGCGAACACCGGGGAGCTGTTTTTT. This sequence encodes CASSDPAANTGELFF.

The chain has TRBV28 and TRBJ2-2, with TRBD1 matching 10 bases. Trimming cost V 5 bases and J 3 bases; bases outside gene matches: 9. Germline V gene sequence: CDR1 MDHEN, CDR2 SYDVKM. This CDR3 is built from 17 residues. The CDR3 reads CASSRSSGTGDTGELFF. CDR3 nucleotides: TGTGCCAGCAGTCGATCCTCCGGGACAGGGGACACCGGGGAGCTGTTTTTT.

The rearrangement uses TRBV30 and TRBJ1-5; 7 bases match TRBD1. V lost 0 bases to trimming and J lost 2 bases; unmatched junction nucleotides: 13. Germline CDR1 and CDR2: GTSNPN and SVGIG (reference sequence). The CDR3 totals 18 residues. The DNA of the CDR3 is TGTGCCTGGAGTGTACGTGTAGGGGGCGAATTTGGCAATCAGCCCCAGCATTTT. It codes for CAWSVRVGGEFGNQPQHF.

The J gene is TRBJ2-5, the V gene TRBV2, with TRBD1 identical over 7 bases. The V segment lost 6 bases and the J segment 3 bases; nucleotides outside the gene matches: 7. From germline, CDR1 is SNHLY and CDR2 FYNNEI. The CDR3 sequence is 14 residues long. For the CDR3, the DNA is TGTGCCAGCAGGGGGACAGCGACAAAAGAGACCCAGTACTTC. This gives the protein CASRGTATKETQYF.

CDR3 loop: CASSLPGYEQYF. The CDR3 coding sequence is TGTGCCAGCAGCTTACCAGGCTACGAGCAGTACTTC. The V call is TRBV5-4, the J call TRBJ2-7; D unresolved. The CDR3 has 12 residues. The germline gives CDR1 SGHNT, CDR2 YYREEE (reference sequence). The germline V and J ends were trimmed by 2 bases and 3 bases, with 6 bases remaining between them. The full variable domain, rest sourced from reference TRBV5-4 and TRBJ2-7, is ETGVTQSPTHLIKTRGQQVTLRCSSQSGHNTVSWYQQALGQGPQFIFQYYREEENGRGNFPPRFSGLQFPNYSSELNVNALELDDSALYLCASSLPGYEQYFGPGTRLTVT.

The chain joins TRBV7-2 to TRBJ1-4; D possibly corresponds to TRBD1 (5 bases). The ends were cut back, 3 bases at V and 8 bases at J, with 10 bases in the middle. There are 13 residues in the CDR3. In germline, CDR1 is SGHTA, CDR2 FQGNSA. The chain's CDR3 is CASSFGAGEKLFF. The DNA of the CDR3 is TGTGCCAGCAGCTTCGGGGCGGGGGAAAAACTGTTTTTT.

This sequence joins TRBV11-2 and TRBJ2-7, with 8 nucleotides matching TRBD2. CDR1 and CDR2 from the germline V gene are SGHAT and FQNNGV. V was clipped by 1 base and J by 2 bases; unmatched bases: 4. CDR3 length: 15 amino acids. CDR3 sequence: CASSLGLATPYEQYF. The CDR3 region has the DNA TGTGCCAGCAGCTTAGGACTAGCGACGCCCTACGAGCAGTACTTC.